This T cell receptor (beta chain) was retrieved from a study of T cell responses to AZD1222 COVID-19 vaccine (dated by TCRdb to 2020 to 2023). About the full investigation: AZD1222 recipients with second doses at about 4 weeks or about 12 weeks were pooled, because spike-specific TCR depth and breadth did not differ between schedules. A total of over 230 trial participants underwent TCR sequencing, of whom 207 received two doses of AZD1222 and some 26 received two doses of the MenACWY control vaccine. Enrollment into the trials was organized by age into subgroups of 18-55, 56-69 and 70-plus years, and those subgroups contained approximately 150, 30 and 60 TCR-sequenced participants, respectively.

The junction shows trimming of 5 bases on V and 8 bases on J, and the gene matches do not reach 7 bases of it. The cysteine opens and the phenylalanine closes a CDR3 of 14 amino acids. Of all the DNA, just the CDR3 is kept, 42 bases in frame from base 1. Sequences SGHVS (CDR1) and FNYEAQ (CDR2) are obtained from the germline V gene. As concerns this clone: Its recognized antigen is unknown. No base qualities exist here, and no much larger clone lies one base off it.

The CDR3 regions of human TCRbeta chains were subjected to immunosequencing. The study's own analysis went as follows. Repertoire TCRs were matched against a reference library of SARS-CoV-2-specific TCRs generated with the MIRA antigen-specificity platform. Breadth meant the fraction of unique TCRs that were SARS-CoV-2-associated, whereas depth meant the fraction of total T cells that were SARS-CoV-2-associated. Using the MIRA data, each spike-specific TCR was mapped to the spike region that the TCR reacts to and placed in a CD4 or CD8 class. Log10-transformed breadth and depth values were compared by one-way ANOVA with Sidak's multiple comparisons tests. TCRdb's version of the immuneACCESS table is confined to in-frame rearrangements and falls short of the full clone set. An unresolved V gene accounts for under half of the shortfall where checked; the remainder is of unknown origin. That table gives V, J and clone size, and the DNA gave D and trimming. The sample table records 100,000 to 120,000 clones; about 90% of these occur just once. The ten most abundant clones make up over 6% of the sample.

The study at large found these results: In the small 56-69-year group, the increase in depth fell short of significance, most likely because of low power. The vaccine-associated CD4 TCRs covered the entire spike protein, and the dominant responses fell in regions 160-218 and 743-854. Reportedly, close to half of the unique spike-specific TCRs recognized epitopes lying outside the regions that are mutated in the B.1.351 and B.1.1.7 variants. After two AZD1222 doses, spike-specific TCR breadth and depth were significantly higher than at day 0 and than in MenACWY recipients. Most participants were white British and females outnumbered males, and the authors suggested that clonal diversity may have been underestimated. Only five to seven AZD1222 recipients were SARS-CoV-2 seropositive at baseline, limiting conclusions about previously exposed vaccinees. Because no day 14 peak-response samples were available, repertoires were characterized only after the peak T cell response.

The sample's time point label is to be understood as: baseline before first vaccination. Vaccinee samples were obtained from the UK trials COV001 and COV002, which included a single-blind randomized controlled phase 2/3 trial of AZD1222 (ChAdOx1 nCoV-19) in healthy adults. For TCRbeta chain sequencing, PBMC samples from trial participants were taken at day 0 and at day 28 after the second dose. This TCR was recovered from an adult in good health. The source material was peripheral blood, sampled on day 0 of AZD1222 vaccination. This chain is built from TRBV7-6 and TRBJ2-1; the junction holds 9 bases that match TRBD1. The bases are TGTGCCAGCAGCCCGACAGGGGGTGTCGATGAGCAGTTCTTC. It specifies CASSPTGGVDEQFF. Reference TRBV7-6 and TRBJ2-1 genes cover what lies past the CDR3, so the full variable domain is GAGVSQSPRYKVTKRGQDVALRCDPISGHVSLYWYRQALGQGPEFLTYFNYEAQQDKSGLPNDRFSAERPEGSISTLTIQRTEQRDSAMYRCASSPTGGVDEQFFGPGTRLTVL.